This record looks at one T cell receptor (beta chain) sequence and its context. PCR used 60 Vbeta primers and 13 Jbeta primers. Profiling relied on immunoSEQ multiplex PCR, and the TCRdb table lists in-frame clones only, not all of them. The repertoire holds some 150,000 clones, with less than 80% as singletons. These data come from a study of cytomegalovirus exposure and HLA in healthy donors. In germline, CDR1 is LNHNV, CDR2 YYDKDF (reference sequence). This CDR3 is 13 amino acids long. The V gene lost 0 bases and the J gene lost 6 bases, with 5 bases spanning the gap. This TCR was recovered from a female donor in good health and CMV-seropositive. Sequences were obtained from PBMCs. The rearrangement uses TRBV15 and TRBJ2-2; D ambiguous. CDR3 region: CATSRDQAGELFF. CDR3 nucleotide sequence: TGTGCCACCAGCAGAGACCAGGCCGGGGAGCTGTTTTTT.